The following is a T cell receptor beta chain sequence with its context. No antigen is known for it. One base away there is no much larger clone; base qualities are not given. This sample is part of a study of blood T cell repertoires in COVID-19 (dated by TCRdb to about 2020). Turning to the overall study: The collaborator samples originated in the United States, Italy and Spain and spanned the acute and convalescent phases of COVID-19. The samples were drawn from two sources: the first 160 participants of the ongoing ImmuneRACE study, and 1,254 subjects contributed by 6 global collaborators. Sample metadata almost always included a de-identified subject ID, COVID-19 status, age in years and sex. The repertoires were released in a freely available public database meant as a resource for research on the immune response to SARS-CoV-2. The prospective study material was composed of cDNA or gDNA derived from T cells, B-cell-depleted T cells, or PBMCs. The dataset comprised deeply sampled blood TCRbeta repertoires from subjects exposed to, actively infected with, or recovered from COVID-19. Where HLA class I and class II types were available, the types were taken from metadata supplied by the sample provider, not from assay-based typing.

TCRbeta CDR3 regions were amplified from genomic DNA using the immunoSEQ Assay, a bias-controlled multiplex PCR. In the paper's pipeline: Nucleated cell counts per sample were estimated from amplification of reference gene primers within the assay. To quantify the absolute abundance of each unique TCRbeta CDR3 rearrangement, sequence reads were collapsed and filtered. Productive Simpson clonality was computed per sample as the square root of Simpson's diversity index over productive rearrangements. Entries here come from immuneACCESS through TCRdb and include only in-frame sequences with V and J called. Some clones fail to appear in such tables; in the studies checked, an unresolved V gene covers under half of the shortfall, and the cause of the remainder is unknown. V, J and clone size are taken as reported in that table, and D and trimming were inferred from the DNA itself. Counted in this sample were a few hundred thousand clones; nearly 90% of them appeared once. In total, the top ten clones hold around 0.67% of the sample.

As encoded in the germline V gene (reference sequence), CDR1 is MNHNY while CDR2 is SVGAGI. V ends up 4 bases short and J 3 bases short, with an unmatched junction base count of 6. The CDR3 goes from the cysteine to the phenylalanine over 14 residues. Of the read, only the CDR3 DNA is kept; its 42 bases are in frame from base 1. Each collaborating institution followed its own protocols to collect whole blood in K2EDTA tubes. For TCRbeta analysis, collaborators shipped samples as frozen whole blood, isolated PBMCs, or DNA extracted from either of those sample types. General findings and caveats noted by the study authors: How much clinical and demographic metadata was included differed by source and by participant, and the metadata was provided uncurated.

Sequenced material: peripheral blood. The sequence is built from TRBV6-6 and TRBJ2-7, and 7 bases in between align with TRBD1. The origin of this receptor is a human donor in a cohort sampled during active COVID-19. The CDR3: CASSSGTALYEQYF. The sequence in DNA is TGTGCCAGCAGTTCGGGGACAGCGCTCTACGAGCAGTACTTC.